This T cell receptor (beta chain) was recovered during a study of Ad26.COV2.S vaccination and SARS-CoV-2 variants (dated by TCRdb to the early 2020s). Describing the broader study: Vaccine-arm donors came from COV1001, a multicentre, randomized, double-blind, placebo-controlled phase I-IIa trial of Ad26.COV2.S in healthy adults. Ad26.COV2.S was administered intramuscularly at 5 x 10^10 or 1 x 10^11 viral particles, either as a single shot or as two shots given 56 days apart. Sequencing of the TCRbeta repertoire served to evaluate the specificity and breadth of SARS-CoV-2-reactive T cell receptors following Ad26.COV2.S vaccination. A total of roughly 30 samples were included in the TCR-sequenced set, comprising some 20 Ad26.COV2.S vaccine recipients, 5 placebo recipients and 8 SARS-CoV-2 convalescent individuals. Participants in the trial were split at random into five groups of five each, receiving low-dose or high-dose Ad26.COV2.S once or twice, or else placebo on both occasions. Blinding of investigators to trial group allocation was maintained during experiments and outcome assessment.

In the germline V gene (reference sequence), CDR1 corresponds to MNHNY and CDR2 to SVGAGI. Including the terminal cysteine and phenylalanine, the CDR3 comprises 14 residues. CDR3 DNA only is kept here, 42 bases in frame from base 1. The germline ends are 10 bases apart after V is trimmed by 0 bases and J by 4 bases. Summary of the overall study and its limitations: The study lacked the statistical power to compare responses across vaccine doses or regimens. After vaccination, substantial breadth of spike-specific CD8+ and CD4+ T cell responses was reported. Ad26.COV2.S recipients had higher spike-specific TCR breadth than placebo recipients (P = 0.0014). The authors noted that total T cell responses may have been underestimated by the TCR breadth and depth analyses. Non-spike TCR breadth was comparable between vaccine and placebo recipients, consistent with the vaccine containing only spike.

The immunoSEQ Assay was used to sequence TCRbeta CDR3 regions. After extraction, genomic DNA underwent amplification by bias-controlled multiplex PCR, followed by high-throughput sequencing. For the original study's pipeline: To quantify the absolute abundance of each unique TCRbeta CDR3 region, sequences were collapsed and filtered. Usable DNA was measured by amplifying reference genes present in all nucleated cells, and TCRbeta template counts were normalized to that usable DNA to estimate T cell fraction. Repertoire TCRs were annotated as SARS-CoV-2-specific by exact matching of V gene, CDR3 amino acid sequence and J gene to a known reactive TCR set. The reference SARS-CoV-2 TCR set was obtained from MIRA and was filtered for enrichment in COVID-19-positive ImmuneCODE repertoires, whereby public or cross-reactive TCRs were removed. Using the MIRA antigens, annotated TCRs were further analysed by specific ORF or by position within an ORF. Breadth was defined as the number of annotated unique rearrangements divided by the total number of unique productive rearrangements, and depth was defined as the summed frequency of the annotated unique rearrangements. Group comparisons of TCR breadth used two-sided Wilcoxon rank-sum tests. Imported from immuneACCESS, the table was reduced by TCRdb to in-frame sequences with V and J called. These copies leave out some clones; in studies compared against another copy, an unresolved V gene accounts for under half, and the cause of the remainder is not known. V and J calls and clone size come straight from that table; D and trimming were deduced from the DNA. The sample profile shows hundreds of thousands of clones; 70% to 90% of them were found once. In total, the top ten clones hold about 3.5% of the sample.

The sample's treatment or condition label, in plain terms: roughly 18 received Ad26.COV2.S at low or high dose, single or two shots; about 5 received placebo; per-sample allocation not given. For vaccine and placebo recipients, the sequenced repertoires came from samples collected on day 63 after the first injection. In Cohort 1b, about 25 adults aged 18-55 years were enrolled at a single site in Boston, USA, between 29 July and 7 August 2020. Ad26.COV2.S was a replication-incompetent adenovirus type 26 vector that expressed a prefusion-stabilized SARS-CoV-2 spike protein derived from the original Wuhan strain. Remarks on this clone: The clone's antigen remains unknown. No much larger clonotype is one base removed from it; base qualities were not supplied.

The V and J genes are TRBV6-6 and TRBJ2-7, with no D gene named confidently. The clonotype comes from a person between 18 and 65 years old who received the Ad26.COV2.S COVID-19 vaccine or a placebo. This specimen was peripheral blood, taken in a trial of Ad26.COV2.S vaccine versus placebo. The CDR3 amino acid sequence is: CASSYSRQAYEQYF. The DNA is TGTGCCAGCAGTTACTCTAGGCAGGCGTACGAGCAGTACTTC.